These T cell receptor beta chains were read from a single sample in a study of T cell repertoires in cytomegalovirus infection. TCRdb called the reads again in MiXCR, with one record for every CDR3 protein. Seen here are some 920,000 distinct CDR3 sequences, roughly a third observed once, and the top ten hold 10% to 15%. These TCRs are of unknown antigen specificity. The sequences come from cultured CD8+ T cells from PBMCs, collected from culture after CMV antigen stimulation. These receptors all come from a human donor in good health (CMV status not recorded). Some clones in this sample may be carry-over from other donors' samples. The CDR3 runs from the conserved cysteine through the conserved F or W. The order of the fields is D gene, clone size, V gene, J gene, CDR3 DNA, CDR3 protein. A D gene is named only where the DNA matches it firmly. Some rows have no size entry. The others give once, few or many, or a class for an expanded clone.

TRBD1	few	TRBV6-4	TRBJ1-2	TGTGCCAGCAGTGACAGGGGACAGGGCAATGGAGGACGGGAACCTAACTATGGCTACACCTTC	CASSDRGQGNGGREPNYGYTF
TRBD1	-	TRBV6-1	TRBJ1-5	TGTGCCAGCAGGGACCATCCAGGGGGAAGCAATCAGCCCCAGCATTTT	CASRDHPGGSNQPQHF
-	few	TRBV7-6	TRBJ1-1	TGTGCCAGCAGCTTAGCCCGGGGGGGTGAAGCTTTCTTT	CASSLARGGEAFF
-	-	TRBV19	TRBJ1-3	TGTGCCAGTAGTTCCAACGGCTACTCTGGAAACACCATATATTTT	CASSSNGYSGNTIYF
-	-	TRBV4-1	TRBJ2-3	TGCGCCAGCAGCCAAGCGCCCGACTGGACAGATACGCAGTATTTT	CASSQAPDWTDTQYF
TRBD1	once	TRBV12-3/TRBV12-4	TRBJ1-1	TGTGCCAGCAGTCCAGACAGGGTGGGGTTCGCTGAAGCTTTCTTT	CASSPDRVGFAEAFF
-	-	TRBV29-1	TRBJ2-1	TGCAGCGTTGAAGACTTTTTGGCGGTCGACTACAATGAGCAGTTCTTC	CSVEDFLAVDYNEQFF
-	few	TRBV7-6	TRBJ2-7	TGTGCCAGCAGCCCATCCCCTTATTACGAGCAGTACTTC	CASSPSPYYEQYF
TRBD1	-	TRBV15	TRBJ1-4	TGTGCCACCAGCAGAGAAACGGGAGGGGGCTCAACTAATGAAAAACTGTTTTTT	CATSRETGGGSTNEKLFF
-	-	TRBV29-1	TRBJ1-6	TGCAGCGTCCGGGACGGGGGTGGTAATTCACCCCTCCACTTT	CSVRDGGGNSPLHF
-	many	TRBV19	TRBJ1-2	TGTGCCAGTAGTACCCGGACCGCGAACTATGGCTACACCTTC	CASSTRTANYGYTF